This TCR beta chain appears in the sequencing data of a study of regulatory T cells in long-lasting Graves disease. Library construction for TCR beta used iRepertoire HTBI primers and Arm-PCR of CDR3 regions. TCRdb independently ran MiXCR on the multiplex PCR reads; one entry per CDR3 protein. The table has about 470,000 distinct CDR3 sequences, roughly 21% seen once; the top ten hold around 7%. This clonotype was picked up a small number of times. The antigen remains unidentified. Looked up from germline, CDR1 is MNHEY and CDR2 is SMNVEV (reference sequence). The V and J ends lost 8 bases and 0 bases respectively, with 5 bases between them. The CDR3 covers 11 residues. Time point described: persistent/refractory GD, antithyroid drugs over 5 years with positive TRAb. PBMCs provided the RNA from which the TCR library was made. In this cohort, patients came from an endocrinology department located in Xi'an, China.

General study findings and limits: TCR diversity was lower in persistent Graves' patients than in newly diagnosed ones. Analyses excluded thyroid tissue, covering peripheral blood alone. TRBV28, TRBJ1-2 and TRBJ2-5 emerged as the favored segments in persistent disease.

This material consisted of peripheral blood mononuclear cells (PBMCs), taken when the disease was refractory, from a patient treated with antithyroid drugs. The receptor's source is a female donor with Graves disease. The chain recombines TRBV27 with TRBJ2-7; D call uncertain. This chain's CDR3 is CASLSSYEQYF. DNA of the CDR3: TGTGCCAGCCTCAGCTCCTACGAGCAGTACTTC.